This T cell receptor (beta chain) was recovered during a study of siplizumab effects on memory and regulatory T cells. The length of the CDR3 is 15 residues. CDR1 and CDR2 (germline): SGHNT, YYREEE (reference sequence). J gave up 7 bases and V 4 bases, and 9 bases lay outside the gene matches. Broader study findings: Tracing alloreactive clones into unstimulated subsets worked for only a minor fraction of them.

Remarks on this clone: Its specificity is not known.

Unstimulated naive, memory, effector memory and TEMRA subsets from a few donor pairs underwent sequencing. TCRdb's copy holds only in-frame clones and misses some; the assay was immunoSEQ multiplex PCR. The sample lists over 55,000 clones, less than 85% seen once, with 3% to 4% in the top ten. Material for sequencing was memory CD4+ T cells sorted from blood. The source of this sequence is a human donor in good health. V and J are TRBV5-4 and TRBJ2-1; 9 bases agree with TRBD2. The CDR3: CASSRGTSIGNEQFF. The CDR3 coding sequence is TGTGCCAGCAGCCGCGGGACTAGCATTGGGAATGAGCAGTTCTTC.